Sequencing of this TCR beta chain was carried out in a study of shared clonotypes between healthy human individuals. Libraries were prepared by immunoSEQ multiplex PCR; TCRdb keeps only in-frame clonotypes and omits some of them. The sample gives 760,000 or so clones, just over 95% of which show up once; under 0.3% is in the top ten. CDR3 length: 14 amino acids. Germline CDR1 and CDR2: SQVTM and ANQGSEA. Trimming took off 4 bases at V and 3 bases at J, with 16 bases between the two ends. Terminally differentiated effector memory CD45RA+ cells were excluded from the naive CD8 cells, which were CD45RO-negative and positively selected for CCR7. Donors had no recently reported acute infections or vaccinations and were HIV-negative.

The TCR was taken from a man aged 25 to 40 in good health. V gene TRBV29-1 combines with J gene TRBJ2-7; possible D gene TRBD2, 5 bases. The specimen sequenced was naive CD8+ T cells sorted from blood. The CDR3 protein is CSVGGSGWDYEQYF. The CDR3 DNA reads as TGCAGCGTTGGGGGTTCGGGGTGGGACTACGAGCAGTACTTC.